Following are 25 T cell receptor beta chains from one sample sequenced in a study of shared clonotypes between healthy human individuals. This table comes from immunoSEQ multiplex PCR, and its TCRdb copy is limited to in-frame clones, with some not included. The table records almost 750,000 clones, roughly 72% of them present only once. The sequencing input was memory CD4+ T cells sorted from blood. The subset was: CD45RA-negative fraction. Receptor source: a woman aged 25 to 45 in good health.

V gene TRBV5-4 combines with J gene TRBJ2-7; 7 nucleotides line up with TRBD2. V lost 4 bases, J lost 6 bases, and 10 bases stayed unmatched. The CDR3 is 14 amino acids. Per germline, CDR1 SGHNT and CDR2 YYREEE (reference sequence). The DNA of the CDR3 is TGTGCCAGCAGCCAAGGACTAGATTCGAGCGAGCAGTACTTC. Its protein is CASSQGLDSSEQYF.

This clone is medium-sized within its sample. This specimen includes other DNA sequences encoding the same CDR3. This chain joins TRBV5-1 and TRBJ1-3, with 10 nucleotides matching TRBD1. Germline CDR1 is SGHRS and CDR2 is YFSETQ. Trimming at V came to 1 base and at J to 2 bases, leaving 3 bases not matched to a gene. The CDR3 extends over 16 amino acids. The CDR3 is CASSLPGTGAGNTIYF. For the CDR3, the DNA is TGCGCCAGCAGCTTGCCCGGGACAGGGGCTGGAAACACCATATATTTT. The full variable domain, rest sourced from reference TRBV5-1 and TRBJ1-3, is KAGVTQTPRYLIKTRGQQVTLSCSPISGHRSVSWYQQTPGQGLQFLFEYFSETQRNKGNFPGRFSGRQFSNSRSEMNVSTLELGDSALYLCASSLPGTGAGNTIYFGEGSWLTVV.

The chain joins TRBV19 to TRBJ2-5, with unresolved D. Between the trimmed V and J ends, which lost 5 bases and 3 bases, there was a span of 10 bases. From germline, CDR1 is LNHDA and CDR2 SQIVND (reference sequence). The CDR3 totals 13 residues. CDR3 loop: CASSPYKEETQYF. In DNA, the CDR3 is TGTGCCAGTAGTCCGTACAAAGAAGAGACCCAGTACTTC. The entire variable domain, with the rest obtained from reference TRBV19 and TRBJ2-5, is as follows: DGGITQSPKYLFRKEGQNVTLSCEQNLNHDAMYWYRQDPGQGLRLIYYSQIVNDFQKGDIAEGYSVSREKKESFPLTVTSAQKNPTAFYLCASSPYKEETQYFGPGTRLLVL.

V and J are TRBV5-4 and TRBJ2-3, with a tentative D call TRBD1 (7 bases). The CDR3 runs to 13 residues. Germline V lookup: CDR1 SGHNT, CDR2 YYREEE (reference sequence). The V gene lost 1 base and the J gene lost 6 bases, with 9 bases spanning the gap. The CDR3 nucleotides are TGTGCCAGCAGCTTGCCAGGGGGGGATACGCAGTATTTT. This translates into CASSLPGGDTQYF.

V is TRBV28 and J is TRBJ2-5; D is unclear. Gene TRBJ2-7 matches the end of the DNA better, so the J call may be wrong. Looked up from germline, CDR1 is MDHEN and CDR2 is SYDVKM. The CDR3 runs 11 residues. The CDR3 DNA is TGTGCAGTTGTCGGTACACACGAGCAGTACTTC. Protein: CAVVGTHEQYF.

The chain is built from TRBV7-9 and TRBJ2-5; the match to TRBD2 covers 9 bases. The J call may be mistaken, given a closer DNA end match to TRBJ2-7. The CDR3 totals 14 residues. Germline V lookup: CDR1 SEHNR, CDR2 FQNEAQ (reference sequence). The DNA for the CDR3 is TGTGCCAGCAGCCGTAGCGGGAGCACCGACGAGCAGTACTTC. Translating gives CASSRSGSTDEQYF.

V gene TRBV9 combines with J gene TRBJ2-7, with 7 bases lining up with TRBD2. The CDR3 spans 14 residues. J gave up 3 bases and V 0 bases, and 3 bases lay outside the gene matches. Germline-derived CDR1 and CDR2 are SGDLS and YYNGEE. Written as DNA, the CDR3 is TGTGCCAGCAGCGTAGGGCTAGCGGACTACGAGCAGTACTTC. Translated, it gives CASSVGLADYEQYF.

The rearrangement joins TRBV29-1 to TRBJ1-1, with 9 bases fitting TRBD1. V lost 4 bases, J lost 5 bases, and 5 bases stayed unmatched. The V gene's germline CDR1 is SQVTM and CDR2 ANQGSEA. CDR3 length: 13 residues. The CDR3 nucleotides read TGCAGCGTTGGGGGACAGGGAGGGACTGAAGCTTTCTTT. Translating gives CSVGGQGGTEAFF.

The chain joins TRBV19 to TRBJ2-7; a possible D gene is TRBD1 (5 bases). The CDR3 loop spans 15 amino acids. V was pared by 1 base and J by 6 bases, with 16 bases between. Germline V gene data show CDR1 as LNHDA and CDR2 as SQIVND (reference sequence). This chain's CDR3 is CASSIGRAEFGEQYF. The CDR3 nucleotides are TGTGCCAGTAGTATAGGCAGGGCAGAATTCGGCGAGCAGTACTTC.

The genes are TRBV6-5 and TRBJ2-1; D unresolved. The CDR3 has 15 residues. Germline CDR1 and CDR2: MNHEY and SVGAGI. V lost 6 bases and J lost 9, with 21 bases in between. The CDR3 nucleotides are TGTGCCAGCAGGAACACCGGGTCTCATCTGACTGAGCAGTTCTTC. Translated, it gives CASRNTGSHLTEQFF.

The chain has TRBV27 and TRBJ1-2; D remains ambiguous. The CDR3 length is 15 residues. Germline CDR1 is MNHEY and CDR2 is SMNVEV (reference sequence). V lost 0 bases to trimming and J lost 3 bases, with 11 bases between them. The CDR3 region has the DNA TGTGCCAGCAGTTTATCAGCAGGTGGTTACTATGGCTACACCTTC. Translating it yields CASSLSAGGYYGYTF.

V and J are TRBV11-2 and TRBJ2-2, with a weak D call TRBD2 (6 bases). Trimming shortened V by 4 bases and J by 4 bases, and 13 bases separated the two germline ends. Germline V gene data show CDR1 as SGHAT and CDR2 as FQNNGV. This CDR3 spans 15 amino acids. CDR3 coding DNA: TGTGCCAGCAGCTCGCGGGGTAGGGTCACCGGGGAGCTGTTTTTT. Translated, it gives CASSSRGRVTGELFF. Based on the CDR3 plus reference TRBV11-2 and TRBJ2-2, the full variable domain is EAGVAQSPRYKIIEKRQSVAFWCNPISGHATLYWYQQILGQGPKLLIQFQNNGVVDDSQLPKDRFSAERLKGVDSTLKIQPAKLEDSAVYLCASSSRGRVTGELFFGEGSRLTVL.

About this clone itself: The same CDR3 can be traced to other DNA sequences in this sample. CDR3 sequence reads: CASSLAGGNQPQHF. The CDR3 DNA reads as TGTGCCAGCAGCCTGGCAGGTGGCAATCAGCCCCAGCATTTT. V gene TRBV5-4 combines with J gene TRBJ1-5; D remains unclear. Germline values: CDR1 SGHNT, CDR2 YYREEE (reference sequence). The CDR3 sequence is 14 residues long. The V end lost 4 bases, the J end lost 2 bases, and 10 bases lay between the germline ends.

V is TRBV7-2 and J is TRBJ2-7, with TRBD1 as a possible D gene (6 bases). The CDR3 totals 15 residues. CDR1 is SGHTA, CDR2 FQGNSA, per germline. Between the trimmed V and J ends, which lost 6 bases and 5 bases, there was a span of 20 bases. CDR3 nucleotides: TGTGCCAGCAGTTCCCAGGGGCTAGCCGGCGACGAGCAGTACTTC. Translation gives CASSSQGLAGDEQYF. The whole variable domain, filled in from reference TRBV7-2 and TRBJ2-7, reads GAGVSQSPSNKVTEKGKDVELRCDPISGHTALYWYRQSLGQGLEFLIYFQGNSAPDKSGLPSDRFSAERTGGSVSTLTIQRTQQEDSAVYLCASSSQGLAGDEQYFGPGTRLTVT.

This clone was recorded a few times. V is TRBV27 and J is TRBJ2-5, with D perhaps matching TRBD2 (7 bases). With 5 bases removed from V and 5 bases from J, the gap between germline ends came to 12 bases. The CDR3 length is 13 residues. The germline V gene encodes CDR1 MNHEY and CDR2 SMNVEV (reference sequence). The CDR3 coding sequence is TGTGCCAGCAGTACTAGGGGGGGGGAGACCCAGTACTTC. Encoded protein: CASSTRGGETQYF.

In its sample, this clone was seen once. The chain recombines TRBV6-5 with TRBJ1-5, with D uncertain. Germline CDR1 and CDR2: MNHEY and SVGAGI. Trimming removed 0 bases at V and 6 bases at J, with 12 bases between. The CDR3 covers 15 residues. The CDR3 is CASSYSTDSGQPQHF. Here the CDR3 DNA reads TGTGCCAGCAGTTACTCTACCGACTCGGGTCAGCCCCAGCATTTT.

The chain employs TRBV5-1 and TRBJ2-1; D call uncertain. The V gene's germline CDR1 is SGHRS and CDR2 YFSETQ. Between the trimmed V and J ends, which lost 3 bases and 9 bases, there was a span of 13 bases. CDR3 length equals 13 residues. The CDR3 loop reads CASSSTSQGEQFF. The CDR3 DNA reads TGCGCCAGCAGCTCGACGTCTCAAGGTGAGCAGTTCTTC.

The J gene is TRBJ1-2, the V gene TRBV4-2; D unclear. The CDR3 contains 13 residues. The ends were cut back, 1 base at V and 4 bases at J, with 7 bases in the middle. Germline V gene lookup returns CDR1 LGHNA and CDR2 YNFKEQ. CDR3 sequence: CASSQALSYGYTF. CDR3 sequence (DNA): TGTGCCAGCAGCCAAGCTCTGAGCTATGGCTACACCTTC.

The V call is TRBV19, the J call TRBJ1-2, with D perhaps matching TRBD1 (6 bases). The V end was cut by 8 bases, the J end by 3 bases, with 13 bases between. This CDR3 comprises 13 residues. The V gene's germline CDR1 is LNHDA and CDR2 SQIVND (reference sequence). CDR3 protein: CASGRGIDYGYTF. CDR3 nucleotides: TGTGCCAGTGGAAGGGGGATTGACTATGGCTACACCTTC.

This clone occurred a few times. The chain employs TRBV29-1 and TRBJ1-2; D uncertain. Germline loops: CDR1 SQVTM, CDR2 ANQGSEA. The CDR3 is made up of 13 amino acids. V was clipped by 5 bases and J by 1 base, with 11 bases between them. In DNA, the CDR3 is TGCAGCGTTTATCCAAACCTTAACTATGGCTACACCTTC. It translates to CSVYPNLNYGYTF.

This sequence joins TRBV19 and TRBJ1-5, with D unresolved. This CDR3 contains 15 residues. Trimming shortened V by 0 bases and J by 2 bases, and 8 bases separated the two germline ends. Germline CDR1 is LNHDA and CDR2 is SQIVND (reference sequence). CDR3 sequence: CASSIDLTGNQPQHF. The CDR3 DNA follows: TGTGCCAGTAGTATAGATCTTACAGGCAATCAGCCCCAGCATTTT.

This clone was observed a few times. Other DNA sequences in the sample encode the same CDR3. The chain carries TRBV5-1 and TRBJ2-2; the match to TRBD1 covers 7 bases. The CDR3 has 14 residues. Germline values: CDR1 SGHRS, CDR2 YFSETQ. The ends lost 3 bases at V and 5 bases at J; junction bases unmatched: 4. CDR3 amino acids: CASSYGTATGELFF. CDR3 bases: TGCGCCAGCAGCTACGGGACAGCAACCGGGGAGCTGTTTTTT.

The chain links TRBV16 to TRBJ1-5; D is uncertain. The germline V and J ends were trimmed by 3 bases and 2 bases, with 5 bases remaining between them. Germline V gene data show CDR1 as KGHSY and CDR2 as FQNENV. The CDR3 has 13 amino acids. Here the CDR3 DNA reads TGTGCCAGCAGCCAGACGGGCAATCAGCCCCAGCATTTT. It yields the protein CASSQTGNQPQHF.

The chain has TRBV5-1 and TRBJ2-5; 9 positions agree with TRBD2. The V and J ends lost 0 bases and 2 bases, in that order; junction bases with no gene match: 5. CDR3 size: 16 residues. CDR1 is SGHRS, CDR2 YFSETQ, per germline. Here the CDR3 reads CASSLESGRTQETQYF. The CDR3, as DNA: TGCGCCAGCAGCTTGGAAAGCGGGAGGACTCAAGAGACCCAGTACTTC.

The V and J genes are TRBV11-3 and TRBJ2-5; perhaps D is TRBD1 or TRBD2 (5 bases each). There are 16 residues in the CDR3. V was trimmed by 1 base and J by 1 base, leaving 13 bases between them. CDR1 and CDR2 (germline): SGHNT, YENEEA. The CDR3 bases are TGTGCCAGCAGCTTAGGACGGGACGAATTCCAAGAGACCCAGTACTTC. It translates to CASSLGRDEFQETQYF. Filled out from reference TRBV11-3 and TRBJ2-5, the complete variable domain reads EAGVVQSPRYKIIEKKQPVAFWCNPISGHNTLYWYLQNLGQGPELLIRYENEEAVDDSQLPKDRFSAERLKGVDSTLKIQPAELGDSAVYLCASSLGRDEFQETQYFGPGTRLLVL.